There are many counts of the clone carrying this TCR beta chain. Antigen: not known. This entry comes from a study of CD8 T cells in ankylosing spondylitis. TCRdb reprocessed the 5' RACE reads via MiXCR and lists one record per CDR3 protein. The data show roughly 140,000 distinct CDR3 sequences, under 45% seen once. Trimming removed 6 bases from V and 0 bases from J; junction bases left unmatched: 6. CDR1 LNHDA and CDR2 SQIVND come from the germline V gene (reference sequence). CDR3 length: 15 amino acids. Study-level findings and limits: Existing reports had already noted some motif variants in reactive arthritis synovial fluid and blood.

V gene TRBV19 combines with J gene TRBJ2-7; 9 bases match TRBD2. This sequence originates from a male donor with ankylosing spondylitis. Sequencing used synovial fluid, either unsorted or a sorted T cell fraction (not recorded which). The CDR3 reads CASRLAGVHSYEQYF. CDR3 in DNA: TGTGCCAGTAGGTTAGCGGGGGTCCACTCCTACGAGCAGTACTTC. The whole variable domain, filled in from reference TRBV19 and TRBJ2-7, reads DGGITQSPKYLFRKEGQNVTLSCEQNLNHDAMYWYRQDPGQGLRLIYYSQIVNDFQKGDIAEGYSVSREKKESFPLTVTSAQKNPTAFYLCASRLAGVHSYEQYFGPGTRLTVT.